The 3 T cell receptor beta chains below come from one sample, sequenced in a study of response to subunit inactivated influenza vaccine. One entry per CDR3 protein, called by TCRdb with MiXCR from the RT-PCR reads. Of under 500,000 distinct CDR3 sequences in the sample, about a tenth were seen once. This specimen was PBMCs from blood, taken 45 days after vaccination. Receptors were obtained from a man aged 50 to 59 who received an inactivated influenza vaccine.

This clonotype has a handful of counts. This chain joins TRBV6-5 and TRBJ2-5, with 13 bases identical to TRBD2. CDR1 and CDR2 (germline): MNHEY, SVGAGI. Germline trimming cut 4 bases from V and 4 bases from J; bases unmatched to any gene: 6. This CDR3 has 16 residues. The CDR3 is CASSSQLAGGGETQYF. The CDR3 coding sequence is TGTGCCAGCAGTTCCCAACTAGCGGGAGGGGGAGAGACCCAGTACTTC.

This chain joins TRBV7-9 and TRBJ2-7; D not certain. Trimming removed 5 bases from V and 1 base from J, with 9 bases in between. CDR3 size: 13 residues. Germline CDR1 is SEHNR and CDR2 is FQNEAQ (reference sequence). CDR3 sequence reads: CASSPTESYEQYF. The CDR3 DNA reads TGTGCCAGCAGCCCTACCGAATCCTACGAGCAGTACTTC.

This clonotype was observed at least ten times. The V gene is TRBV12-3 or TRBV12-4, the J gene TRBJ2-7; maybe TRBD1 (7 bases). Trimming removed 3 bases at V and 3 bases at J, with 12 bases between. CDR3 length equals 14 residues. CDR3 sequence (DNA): TGTGCCAGCAGTTTGACAGGGAGGTTCTACGAGCAGTACTTC. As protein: CASSLTGRFYEQYF.